What follows are 21 T cell receptor beta chains derived from one specimen sequenced in a study of blood T cells in healthy people across ages. Next came a second PCR, run for about 6 to 12 cycles, which used a sample-barcoded 5' primer along with a J-beta primer mix. TCRdb itself ran the 5' RACE reads through MiXCR, one entry per CDR3 protein. Among roughly 790,000 distinct CDR3 sequences listed, 35% to 45% were seen once. Sequenced material: blood. The receptors were sampled from a woman aged 55-70 years in good health.

CDR3 sequence: CASSSPDMLGELFF. CDR3 coding DNA: TGCGCCAGCAGTTCCCCTGACATGCTCGGGGAGCTGTTTTTT. The V call is TRBV5-1, the J call TRBJ2-2; D gene ambiguous. There are 14 residues in the CDR3. Germline assignment: CDR1 SGHRS and CDR2 YFSETQ. The V end was cut by 5 bases, the J end by 7 bases, with 15 bases between.

This chain links TRBV5-1 with TRBJ2-1, with TRBD2 matching 13 bases. Germline-derived CDR1 and CDR2 are SGHRS and YFSETQ. The CDR3 is 18 residues long. The V gene end was trimmed by 3 bases and the J gene end by 0 bases; junction bases not matched to a gene: 6. The CDR3 loop reads CASSWTSGGPSSYNEQFF. The DNA of the CDR3 is TGCGCCAGCAGCTGGACTAGCGGGGGACCAAGCTCCTACAATGAGCAGTTCTTC.

As concerns this clonotype: Possible read error: a much larger clone is one base away. The chain employs TRBV29-1 and TRBJ2-7, with 9 positions matching TRBD2. Germline values: CDR1 SQVTM, CDR2 ANQGSEA. Trimming cost V 3 bases and J 7 bases; bases outside gene matches: 10. CDR3 length: 14 residues. The CDR3 protein is CSVDRLAGYNEQYF. The DNA of the CDR3 is TGCAGCGTTGACCGGCTAGCGGGATACAATGAGCAGTACTTC.

The rearrangement uses TRBV12-3 or TRBV12-4 and TRBJ2-7; D is ambiguous. Trimming took off 8 bases at V and 0 bases at J, with 11 bases between the two ends. The CDR3 loop spans 13 amino acids. In nucleotides, the CDR3 is TGTGCCAGCCACTCCAAGGCCTCCTACGAGCAGTACTTC. This gives the protein CASHSKASYEQYF.

The V and J genes are TRBV5-6 and TRBJ2-1; 8 bases line up with TRBD1. The CDR3 is made up of 16 amino acids. V lost 0 bases and J lost 3; bases outside the gene matches: 5. CDR1 and CDR2 from the germline V gene are SGHDT and YYEEEE. The CDR3 region has the DNA TGTGCCAGCAGCTTGGCCAGGGGGCTGAACTACAATGAGCAGTTCTTC. The encoded protein is CASSLARGLNYNEQFF.

V gene TRBV20-1 combines with J gene TRBJ1-1, with 9 bases lining up with TRBD1. This CDR3 is 15 amino acids long. Losses at the gene ends were 3 bases for V and 9 bases for J; bases not matched to a gene: 14. Germline CDR1 and CDR2: DFQATT and SNEGSKA (reference sequence). Here the CDR3 reads CSARSPTGGSTKAFF. CDR3 DNA sequence: TGCAGTGCTAGGTCCCCGACAGGGGGAAGTACTAAAGCTTTCTTT.

CDR3 bases: TGTGCCAGTAGTATGACGGGACGAGCGGCTTCTTACGAGCAGTACTTC. Amino acid sequence: CASSMTGRAASYEQYF. The chain uses TRBV19 and TRBJ2-4; D could derive from TRBD1 or TRBD2 (5 bases each). The DNA end is a closer match to TRBJ2-7, so the J assignment may be wrong. This CDR3 contains 16 residues. Germline CDR1 reads LNHDA; CDR2 reads SQIVND (reference sequence).

J is TRBJ2-1 and V is TRBV5-4, with D hard to call. Germline loops: CDR1 SGHNT, CDR2 YYREEE (reference sequence). The length of the CDR3 is 13 residues. The V gene lost 4 bases and the J gene lost 5 bases, with 10 bases spanning the gap. The CDR3 reads CASSRHEHNEQFF. CDR3 nucleotides: TGTGCCAGCAGCCGACACGAGCACAATGAGCAGTTCTTC.

The J gene is TRBJ2-7, the V gene TRBV4-3, with D perhaps matching TRBD1 or TRBD2 (5 bases each). This CDR3 contains 14 residues. Per germline, CDR1 LGHNA and CDR2 YSLEER. V was cut by 3 bases and J by 2 bases, with 11 bases left in between. The CDR3 is CASSHRDGTYEQYF. The DNA of the CDR3 is TGCGCCAGCAGCCACCGGGACGGTACCTACGAGCAGTACTTC.

This chain joins TRBV9 and TRBJ2-3; the match to TRBD1 covers 7 bases. Losses at the gene ends were 6 bases for V and 2 bases for J; bases not matched to a gene: 12. CDR1 is SGDLS and CDR2 is YYNGEE in the germline V gene. The CDR3 contains 16 residues. Here the CDR3 reads CASTAASGQHTDTQYF. The CDR3 bases are TGTGCCAGCACCGCAGCATCGGGACAGCACACAGATACGCAGTATTTT.

The gene calls are TRBV12-3 or TRBV12-4 and TRBJ1-2; the match to TRBD1 covers 7 bases. CDR3 length: 14 amino acids. V shed 6 bases, J shed 2 bases, and the junction held 6 bases outside the gene matches. The CDR3 sequence is CASRRGQINYGYTF. The CDR3 coding sequence is TGTGCCAGCAGGAGGGGACAGATCAACTATGGCTACACCTTC.

The gene calls are TRBV7-9 and TRBJ1-1; the D is unclear. CDR1 is SEHNR, CDR2 FQNEAQ, per germline (reference sequence). There are 14 residues in the CDR3. V lost 2 bases, J lost 6 bases, and 13 bases lay in between. The CDR3 DNA reads TGTGCCAGCAGCTTAATTGCGGGGTTCCCTGAAGCTTTCTTT. Translating gives CASSLIAGFPEAFF.

The chain carries TRBV20-1 and TRBJ2-7; no reliable D call. The V end lost 2 bases, the J end lost 1 base, and 15 bases lay between the germline ends. CDR3 length: 15 amino acids. CDR1 is DFQATT and CDR2 is SNEGSKA in the germline V gene (reference sequence). CDR3 protein: CSARRQSTRSYEQYF. As DNA, the CDR3 is TGCAGTGCTAGACGCCAGTCAACTCGATCCTACGAGCAGTACTTC.

The chain uses TRBV3-1 and TRBJ1-2; 9 positions agree with TRBD1. V lost 2 bases to trimming and J lost 5 bases; unmatched junction nucleotides: 3. The length of the CDR3 is 14 residues. The germline V gene encodes CDR1 LGHDT and CDR2 YNNKEL (reference sequence). The CDR3 is CASSQPGTGYGYTF. CDR3 nucleotide sequence: TGTGCCAGCAGCCAACCAGGGACAGGGTATGGCTACACCTTC.

The genes are TRBV7-2 and TRBJ2-3; 14 bases are a match to TRBD2. The CDR3 spans 18 residues. V shed 0 bases, J shed 2 bases, and the junction held 4 bases outside the gene matches. CDR1 and CDR2 from the germline V gene are SGHTA and FQGNSA. Here the CDR3 DNA reads TGTGCCAGCAGCTTAGCTAGGACTAGCGGGGGGTTCACAGATACGCAGTATTTT. Protein sequence: CASSLARTSGGFTDTQYF.

The table lists this clonotype with many counts. The chain couples TRBV29-1 to TRBJ2-7, with unresolved D. V was clipped by 7 bases and J by 4 bases, with 11 bases between them. Germline CDR1 reads SQVTM; CDR2 reads ANQGSEA. CDR3 length: 11 residues. The CDR3 protein is CSAFDFYEQYF. The CDR3 DNA sequence: TGCAGCGCATTCGACTTTTACGAGCAGTACTTC.

As concerns this clonotype: Mismatch with germline at one junction end may stem from a read error. The chain links TRBV10-3 to TRBJ2-1; no definite D call. The CDR3 length is 14 residues. Looked up from germline, CDR1 is ENHRY and CDR2 is SYGVKD. In DNA, the CDR3 is TGTGCCATCGGGGTTGACGATACCCACAATGAGCGGTTCTTC. It encodes CAIGVDDTHNERFF.

This clonotype was seen repeatedly, ten times or more. V usage is TRBV12-3 or TRBV12-4 and J usage is TRBJ1-2; D is undetermined. This CDR3 contains 12 residues. Deletions cut 6 bases from V and 4 bases from J, with 9 bases between. This CDR3 reads CASRRAGYGYTF. DNA of the CDR3: TGTGCCAGCAGGCGAGCTGGCTATGGCTACACCTTC.

This chain links TRBV5-5 with TRBJ2-1; D unresolved. The CDR3 has 15 amino acids. The germline V gene has CDR1 SGHKS and CDR2 YYEKEE (reference sequence). V was shortened by 0 bases and J by 2 bases, with 9 bases between the two germline ends. CDR3 loop: CASSLEVLAYNEQFF. The CDR3 region has the DNA TGTGCCAGCAGCTTGGAGGTTCTCGCCTACAATGAGCAGTTCTTC.

The table lists this clonotype with a few counts. This rearrangement joins TRBV20-1 to TRBJ2-3; possible D gene TRBD2, 5 bases. The germline CDR1 and CDR2 sequences are DFQATT and SNEGSKA (reference sequence). The CDR3 has 16 amino acids. V was pared by 6 bases and J by 2 bases, with 21 bases between. The DNA for the CDR3 is TGCAGTGCCCCCGGAGGAGTCCAGTCCTCCACAGATACGCAGTATTTT. Encoded protein: CSAPGGVQSSTDTQYF.

This chain connects TRBV30 to TRBJ2-1; D is undetermined. Trimming cost V 3 bases and J 12 bases, with 12 bases left between them. Germline values: CDR1 GTSNPN, CDR2 SVGIG (reference sequence). This CDR3 comprises 11 residues. The CDR3, as DNA: TGTGCCTGGAGCGACTTCGACATGCAGTTCTTC. This codes for CAWSDFDMQFF. The full variable domain, rest sourced from reference TRBV30 and TRBJ2-1, is SQTIHQWPATLVQPVGSPLSLECTVEGTSNPNLYWYRQAAGRGLQLLFYSVGIGQISSEVPQNLSASRPQDRQFILSSKKLLLSDSGFYLCAWSDFDMQFFGPGTRLTVL.